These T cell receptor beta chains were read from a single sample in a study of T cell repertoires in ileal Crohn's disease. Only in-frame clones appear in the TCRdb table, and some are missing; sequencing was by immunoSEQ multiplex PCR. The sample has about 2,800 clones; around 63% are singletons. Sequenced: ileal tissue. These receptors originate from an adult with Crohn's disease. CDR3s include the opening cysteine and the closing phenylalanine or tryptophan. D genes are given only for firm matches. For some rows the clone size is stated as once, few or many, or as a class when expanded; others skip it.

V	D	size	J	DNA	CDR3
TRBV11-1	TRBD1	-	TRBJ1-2	TGTGCCAGCAGCTTACGAGGGGGCGGTAACTATGGCTACACCTTC	CASSLRGGGNYGYTF
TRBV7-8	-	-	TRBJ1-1	TGTGCCAGCAGCGCGGGACTTTTGAACACTGAAGCTTTCTTT	CASSAGLLNTEAFF
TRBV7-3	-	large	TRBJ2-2	TGTGCCAGCAGCCCCTCCTATATCGGGGAGCTGTTTTTT	CASSPSYIGELFF
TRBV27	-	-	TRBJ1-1	TGTGCCAGCAGTCCGACAGGAGCGCCTGAAGCTTTCTTT	CASSPTGAPEAFF
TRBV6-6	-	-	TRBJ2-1	TGTGCCAGCAGCTTTGCGTCCTACAATGAGCAGTTCTTC	CASSFASYNEQFF
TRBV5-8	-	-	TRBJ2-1	TGTGCCAGCGGCCCCCGGCAGGTTCGATCCTACAATGAGCAGTTCTTC	CASGPRQVRSYNEQFF
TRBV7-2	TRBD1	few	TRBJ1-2	TGTGCCAGCAGCTTAGGTCCGGGACAGTCTAACTATGGCTACACCTTC	CASSLGPGQSNYGYTF
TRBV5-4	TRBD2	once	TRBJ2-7	TGTGCCAGCAGCCCGGGACTAGCGGGGGGGCTGAGTTACGAGCAGTACTTC	CASSPGLAGGLSYEQYF
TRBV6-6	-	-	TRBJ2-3	TGTGCCAGTGAACCAGGGCTAGGCCGCACAGATACGCAGTATTTT	CASEPGLGRTDTQYF
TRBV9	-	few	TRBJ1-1	TGTGCCAGCAGCCCCTGGGCAGGAGGACCTAACACTGAAGCTTTCTTT	CASSPWAGGPNTEAFF
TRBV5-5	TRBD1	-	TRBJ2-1	TGTGCCAGCAGCCTCACAGGGGATCACTACAATGAGCAGTTCTTC	CASSLTGDHYNEQFF
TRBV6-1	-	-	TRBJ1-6	TGTGCCAGCACCGGGCAGGGGTGGTCACCCCTCCACTTT	CASTGQGWSPLHF
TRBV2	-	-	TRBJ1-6	TGTGCCAGCAGTGAAGCCCAGGGTCCCAGTGATTCACCCCTCCACTTT	CASSEAQGPSDSPLHF
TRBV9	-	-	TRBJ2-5	TGTGCCAGCAACGGAGGAAGGGGGGGCGCGGAGGGAGAGACCCAGTACTTC	CASNGGRGGAEGETQYF
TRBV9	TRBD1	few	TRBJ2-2	TGTGCCAGCAGCGTAGAGGCAGGGGGCAACACCGGGGAGCTGTTTTTT	CASSVEAGGNTGELFF
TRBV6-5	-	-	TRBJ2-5	TGTGCCAGCAGCCAACCGGGACAAGAGACCCAGTACTTC	CASSQPGQETQYF
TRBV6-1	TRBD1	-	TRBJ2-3	TGTGCCAGCAGTGACGGACAGGGATGGGGAACAGATACGCAGTATTTT	CASSDGQGWGTDTQYF
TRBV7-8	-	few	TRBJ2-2	TGTGCCAGCAGCCGGCAGGGTCCCTACGGGGAGCTGTTTTTT	CASSRQGPYGELFF
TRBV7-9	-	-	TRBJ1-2	TGTGCCAGCAGCTCCCCCGGGGGATTCTATGGCTACACCTTC	CASSSPGGFYGYTF
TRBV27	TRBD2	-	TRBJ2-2	TGTGCCAGCAGTTTTTCTAGCGGTAACACCGGGGAGCTGTTTTTT	CASSFSSGNTGELFF
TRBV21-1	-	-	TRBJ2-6	TGTGCCAGCAGCCCGCCTCTAACGGACAGGGGGTGGAAAGGGGCCAACGTCCTGACTTTC	CASSPPLTDRGWKGANVLTF
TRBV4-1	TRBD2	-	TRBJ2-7	TGCGCCAGCAGCCCGGGACTAGCTGGCGAGCAGTACTTC	CASSPGLAGEQYF
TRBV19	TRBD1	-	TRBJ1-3	TGTGCCAGTAACAGGGGGCCTTACGGAAACACCATATATTTT	CASNRGPYGNTIYF
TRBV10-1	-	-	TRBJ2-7	TGCGCCACTAGCGACAGGGAGTACGAGCAGTACTTC	CATSDREYEQYF
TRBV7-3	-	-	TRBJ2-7	TGTGCCAGCAGCCCCCATGGTGGGAGCTCCTACGAGCAGTACTTC	CASSPHGGSSYEQYF
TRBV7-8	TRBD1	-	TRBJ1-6	TGTGCCAGCAGCGGACAGGACAGGCCGGGAGTTTCACCCCTCCACTTT	CASSGQDRPGVSPLHF
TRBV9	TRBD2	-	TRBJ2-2	TGTGCCAGCAGCGCCGGTAGCGGGGGATCCACCGGGGAGCTGTTTTTT	CASSAGSGGSTGELFF
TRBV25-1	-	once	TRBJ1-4	TGTGCCAGCAGTGACCTCCAGGGATTGAGTGAAAAACTGTTTTTT	CASSDLQGLSEKLFF
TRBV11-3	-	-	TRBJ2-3	TGTGCCAGCAGCTTAGGGGCCTCCAATTCGGAGCAGTATTTT	CASSLGASNSEQYF
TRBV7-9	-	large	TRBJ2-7	TGTGCCAGCAGCTTAGAACTGAGATACGAGCAGTACTTC	CASSLELRYEQYF